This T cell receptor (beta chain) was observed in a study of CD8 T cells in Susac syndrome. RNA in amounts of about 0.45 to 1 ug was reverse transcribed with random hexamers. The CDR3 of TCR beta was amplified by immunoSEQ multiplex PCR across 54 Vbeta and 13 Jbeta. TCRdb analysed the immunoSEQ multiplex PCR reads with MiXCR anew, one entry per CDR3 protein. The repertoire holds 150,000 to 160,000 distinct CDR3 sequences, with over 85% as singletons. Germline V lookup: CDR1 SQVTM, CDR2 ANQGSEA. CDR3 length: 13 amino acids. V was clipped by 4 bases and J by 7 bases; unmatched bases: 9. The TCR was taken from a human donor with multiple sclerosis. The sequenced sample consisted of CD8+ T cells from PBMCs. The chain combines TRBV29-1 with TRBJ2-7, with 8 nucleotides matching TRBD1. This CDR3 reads CSVVGQGKGEQYF. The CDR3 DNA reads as TGCAGCGTTGTTGGACAGGGAAAGGGGGAGCAGTACTTC.